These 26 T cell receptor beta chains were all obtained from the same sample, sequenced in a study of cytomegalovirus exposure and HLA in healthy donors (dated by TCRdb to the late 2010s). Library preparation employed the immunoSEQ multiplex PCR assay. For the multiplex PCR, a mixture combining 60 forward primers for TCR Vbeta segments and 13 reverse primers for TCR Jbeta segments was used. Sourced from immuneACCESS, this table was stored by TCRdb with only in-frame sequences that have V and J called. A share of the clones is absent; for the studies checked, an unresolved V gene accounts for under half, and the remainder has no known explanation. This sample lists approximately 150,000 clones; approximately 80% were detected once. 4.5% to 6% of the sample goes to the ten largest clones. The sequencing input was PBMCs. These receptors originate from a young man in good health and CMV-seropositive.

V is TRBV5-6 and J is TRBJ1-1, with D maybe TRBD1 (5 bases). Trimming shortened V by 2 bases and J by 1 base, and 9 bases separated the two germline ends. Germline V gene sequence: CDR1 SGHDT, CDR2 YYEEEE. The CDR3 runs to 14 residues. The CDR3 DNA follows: TGTGCCAGCAGCTTATGGGGCCGGAACACTGAAGCTTTCTTT. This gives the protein CASSLWGRNTEAFF.

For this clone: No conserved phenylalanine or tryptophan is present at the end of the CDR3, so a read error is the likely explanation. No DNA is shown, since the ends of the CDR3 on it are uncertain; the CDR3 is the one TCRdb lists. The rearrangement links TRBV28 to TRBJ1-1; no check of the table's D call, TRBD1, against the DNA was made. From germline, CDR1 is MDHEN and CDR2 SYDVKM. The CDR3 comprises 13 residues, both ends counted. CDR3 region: CASRSTLPGQVDL.

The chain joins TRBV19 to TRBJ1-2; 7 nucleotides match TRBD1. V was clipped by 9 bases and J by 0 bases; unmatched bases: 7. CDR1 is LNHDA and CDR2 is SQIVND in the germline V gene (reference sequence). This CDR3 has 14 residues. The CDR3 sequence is CASTDRAPNYGYTF. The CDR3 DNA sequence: TGTGCCAGCACCGACAGGGCTCCTAACTATGGCTACACCTTC.

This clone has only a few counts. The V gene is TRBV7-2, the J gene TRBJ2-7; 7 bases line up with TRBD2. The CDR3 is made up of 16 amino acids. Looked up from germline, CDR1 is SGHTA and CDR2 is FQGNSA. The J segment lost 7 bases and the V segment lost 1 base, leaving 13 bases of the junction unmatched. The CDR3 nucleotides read TGTGCCAGCAGCTTAGTAGGCACTAGCGCGCCTACGGAGCAGTACTTC. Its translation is CASSLVGTSAPTEQYF.

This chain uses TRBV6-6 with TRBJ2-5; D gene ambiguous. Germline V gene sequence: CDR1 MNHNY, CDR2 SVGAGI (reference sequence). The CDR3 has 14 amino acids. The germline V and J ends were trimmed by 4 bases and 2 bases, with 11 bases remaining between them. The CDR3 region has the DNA TGTGCCAGCAGTTTCAGTCAGTCGCAAGAGACCCAGTACTTC. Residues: CASSFSQSQETQYF.

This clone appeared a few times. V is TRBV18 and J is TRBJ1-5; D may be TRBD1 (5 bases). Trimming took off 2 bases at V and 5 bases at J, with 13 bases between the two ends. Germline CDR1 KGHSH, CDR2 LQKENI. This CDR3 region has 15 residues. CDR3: CASSPGQGSDQPQHF. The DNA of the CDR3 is TGTGCCAGCTCACCAGGGCAGGGATCCGATCAGCCCCAGCATTTT.

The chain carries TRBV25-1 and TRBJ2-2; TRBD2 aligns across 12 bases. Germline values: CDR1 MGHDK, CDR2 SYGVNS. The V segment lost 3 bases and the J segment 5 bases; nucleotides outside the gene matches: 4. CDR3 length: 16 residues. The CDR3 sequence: CASSEGLAGLTGELFF. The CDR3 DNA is TGTGCCAGCAGTGAGGGACTAGCGGGCCTAACCGGGGAGCTGTTTTTT. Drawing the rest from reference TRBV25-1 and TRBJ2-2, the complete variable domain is EADIYQTPRYLVIGTGKKITLECSQTMGHDKMYWYQQDPGMELHLIHYSYGVNSTEKGDLSSESTVSRIRTEHFPLTLESARPSHTSQYLCASSEGLAGLTGELFFGEGSRLTVL.

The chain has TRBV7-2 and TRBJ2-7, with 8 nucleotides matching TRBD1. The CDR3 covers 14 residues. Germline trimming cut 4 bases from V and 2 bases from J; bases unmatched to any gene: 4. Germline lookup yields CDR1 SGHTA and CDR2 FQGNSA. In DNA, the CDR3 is TGTGCCAGCAGCTCCCCGACAGGGGCCTACGAGCAGTACTTC. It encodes CASSSPTGAYEQYF. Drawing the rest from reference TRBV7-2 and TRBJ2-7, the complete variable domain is GAGVSQSPSNKVTEKGKDVELRCDPISGHTALYWYRQSLGQGLEFLIYFQGNSAPDKSGLPSDRFSAERTGGSVSTLTIQRTQQEDSAVYLCASSSPTGAYEQYFGPGTRLTVT.

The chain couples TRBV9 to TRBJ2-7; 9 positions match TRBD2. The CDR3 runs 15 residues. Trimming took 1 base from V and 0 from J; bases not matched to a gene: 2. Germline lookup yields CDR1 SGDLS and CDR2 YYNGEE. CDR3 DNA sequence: TGTGCCAGCAGCGTAAGCGGGGGGTCCTCCTACGAGCAGTACTTC. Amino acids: CASSVSGGSSYEQYF.

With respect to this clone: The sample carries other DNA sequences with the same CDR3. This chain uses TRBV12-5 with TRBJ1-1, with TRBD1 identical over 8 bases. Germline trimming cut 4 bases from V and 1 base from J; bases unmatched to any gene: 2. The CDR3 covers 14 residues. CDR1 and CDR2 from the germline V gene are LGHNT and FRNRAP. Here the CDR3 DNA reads TGTGCTAGTGGTTCCGGACAGGGGAACACTGAAGCTTTCTTT. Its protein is CASGSGQGNTEAFF.

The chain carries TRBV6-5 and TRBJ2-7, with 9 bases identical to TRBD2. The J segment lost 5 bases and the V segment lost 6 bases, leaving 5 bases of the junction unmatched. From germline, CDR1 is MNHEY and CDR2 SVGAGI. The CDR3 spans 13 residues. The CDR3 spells CASRAGGPHEQYF. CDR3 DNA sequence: TGTGCCAGCAGGGCGGGAGGGCCTCACGAGCAGTACTTC.

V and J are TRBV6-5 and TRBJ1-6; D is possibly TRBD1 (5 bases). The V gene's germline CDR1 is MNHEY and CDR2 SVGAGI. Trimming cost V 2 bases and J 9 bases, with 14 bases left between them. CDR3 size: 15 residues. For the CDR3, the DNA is TGTGCCAGCAGTTACCTAGAGCGGGGGGGTTCACCCCTCCACTTT. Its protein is CASSYLERGGSPLHF.

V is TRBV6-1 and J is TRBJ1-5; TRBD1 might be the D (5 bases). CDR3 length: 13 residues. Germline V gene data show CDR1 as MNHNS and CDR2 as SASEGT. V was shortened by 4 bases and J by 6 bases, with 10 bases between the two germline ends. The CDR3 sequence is CASSGGEFQPQHF. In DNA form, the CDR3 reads TGTGCCAGCAGTGGGGGGGAGTTTCAGCCCCAGCATTTT.

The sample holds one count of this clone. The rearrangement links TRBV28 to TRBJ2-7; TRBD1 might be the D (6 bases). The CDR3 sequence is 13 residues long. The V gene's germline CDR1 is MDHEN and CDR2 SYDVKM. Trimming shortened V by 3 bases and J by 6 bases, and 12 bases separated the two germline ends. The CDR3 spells CASSFSNRAEQYF. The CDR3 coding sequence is TGTGCCAGCAGTTTCTCTAACAGGGCCGAGCAGTACTTC.

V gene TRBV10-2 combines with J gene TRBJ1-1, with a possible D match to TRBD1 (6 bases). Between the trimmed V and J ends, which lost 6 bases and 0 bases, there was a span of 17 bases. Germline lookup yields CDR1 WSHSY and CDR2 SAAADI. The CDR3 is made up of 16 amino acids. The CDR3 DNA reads TGCGCCAGCAGGGCATACAGGGCTGGGATGAACACTGAAGCTTTCTTT. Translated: CASRAYRAGMNTEAFF.

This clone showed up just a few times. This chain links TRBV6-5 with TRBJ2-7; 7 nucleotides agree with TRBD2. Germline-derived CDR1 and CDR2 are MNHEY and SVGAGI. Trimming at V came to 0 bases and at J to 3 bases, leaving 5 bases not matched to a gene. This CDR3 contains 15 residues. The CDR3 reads CASSYSDGGNYEQYF. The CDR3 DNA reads TGTGCCAGCAGTTACTCGGACGGGGGGAACTACGAGCAGTACTTC.

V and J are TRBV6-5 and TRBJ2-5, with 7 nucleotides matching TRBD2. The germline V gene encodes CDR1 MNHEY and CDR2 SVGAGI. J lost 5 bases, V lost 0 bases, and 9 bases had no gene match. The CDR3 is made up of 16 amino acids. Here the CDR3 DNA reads TGTGCCAGCAGTTACTCAGGGGTAGCGGGTGAGGAGACCCAGTACTTC. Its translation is CASSYSGVAGEETQYF.

DNA for the CDR3: TGTGCCAGCAGTGGGACTAGCGGGTCTTGGGAGCAGTACTTC. Its protein product is CASSGTSGSWEQYF. The J gene is TRBJ2-7, the V gene TRBV2; 11 bases fit TRBD2. V lost 4 bases to trimming and J lost 7 bases; unmatched junction nucleotides: 6. Looked up from germline, CDR1 is SNHLY and CDR2 is FYNNEI. The CDR3 loop spans 14 amino acids.

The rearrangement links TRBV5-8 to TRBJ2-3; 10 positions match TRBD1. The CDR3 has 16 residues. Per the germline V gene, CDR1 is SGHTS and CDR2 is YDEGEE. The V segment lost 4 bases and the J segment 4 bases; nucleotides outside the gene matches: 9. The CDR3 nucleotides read TGTGCCAGCAGCGCCCGGGACAGGGGTGGTGCAGATACGCAGTATTTT. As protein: CASSARDRGGADTQYF.

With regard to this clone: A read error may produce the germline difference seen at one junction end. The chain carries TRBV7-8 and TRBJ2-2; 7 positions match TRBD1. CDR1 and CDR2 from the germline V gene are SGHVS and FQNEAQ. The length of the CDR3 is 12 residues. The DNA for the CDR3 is TGTGCCAGCAGCCCGACGGGACAGTGGGTGCTTTTT. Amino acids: CASSPTGQWVLF.

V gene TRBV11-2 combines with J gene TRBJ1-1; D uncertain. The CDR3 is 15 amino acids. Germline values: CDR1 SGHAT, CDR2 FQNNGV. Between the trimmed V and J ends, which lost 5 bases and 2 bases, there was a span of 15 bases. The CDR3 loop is CASSVVGLRNTEAFF. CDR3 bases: TGTGCCAGCAGCGTGGTTGGACTCAGAAACACTGAAGCTTTCTTT.

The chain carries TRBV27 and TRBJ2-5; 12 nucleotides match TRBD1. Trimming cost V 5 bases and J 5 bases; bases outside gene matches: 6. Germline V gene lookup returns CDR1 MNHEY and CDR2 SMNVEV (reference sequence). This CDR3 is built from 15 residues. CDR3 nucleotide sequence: TGTGCCAGCAGTCCCCGGGACAGGGGGCGGGAGACCCAGTACTTC. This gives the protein CASSPRDRGRETQYF.

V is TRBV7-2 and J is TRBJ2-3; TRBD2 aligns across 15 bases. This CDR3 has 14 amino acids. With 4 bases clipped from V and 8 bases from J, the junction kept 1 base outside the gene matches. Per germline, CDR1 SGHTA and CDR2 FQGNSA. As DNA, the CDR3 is TGTGCCAGCAGCTCGGGACTAGCGGGAGGTACGCAGTATTTT. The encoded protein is CASSSGLAGGTQYF.

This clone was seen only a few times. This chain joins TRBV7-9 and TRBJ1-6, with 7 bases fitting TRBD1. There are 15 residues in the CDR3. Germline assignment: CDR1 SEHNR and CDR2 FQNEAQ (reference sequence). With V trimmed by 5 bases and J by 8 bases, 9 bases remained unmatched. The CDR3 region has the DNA TGTGCCAGCAGCCCCCGGGACAGCTTACATTCACCCCTCCACTTT. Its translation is CASSPRDSLHSPLHF.

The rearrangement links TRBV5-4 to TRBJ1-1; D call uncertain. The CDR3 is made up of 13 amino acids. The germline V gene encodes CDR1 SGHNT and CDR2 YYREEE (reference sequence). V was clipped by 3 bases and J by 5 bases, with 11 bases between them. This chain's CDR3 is CASSSWARTEAFF. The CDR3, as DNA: TGTGCCAGCAGCTCATGGGCCAGGACTGAAGCTTTCTTT.

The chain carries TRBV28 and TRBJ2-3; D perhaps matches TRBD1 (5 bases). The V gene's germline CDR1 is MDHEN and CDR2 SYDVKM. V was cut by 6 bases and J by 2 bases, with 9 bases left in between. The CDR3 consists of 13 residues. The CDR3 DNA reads TGTGCCAGCAGGCCAGGGCCCACAGATACGCAGTATTTT. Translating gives CASRPGPTDTQYF.